These 26 T cell receptor beta chains were all obtained from the same sample, sequenced in a study of shared clonotypes between healthy human individuals. Generated by immunoSEQ multiplex PCR, the TCRdb table keeps only in-frame clones and is missing some. Of 2 million to 2.5 million clones listed, 85% to 95% are singletons. The sequencing sample was made of naive CD4+ T cells from PBMCs. The sample's subset: CD45RA+ positively selected. These receptors all come from a man aged 18 to 29 in good health. Some clones in this sample may be carry-over from other donors' samples.

Only one count was recorded for this clone. V and J are TRBV2 and TRBJ2-7; D is possibly TRBD1 (6 bases). Germline CDR1 is SNHLY and CDR2 is FYNNEI. Trimming left V 6 bases short and J 3 bases short, with 24 bases between. This CDR3 spans 17 amino acids. CDR3 in amino acids: CASSPEPTGTAFYEQYF. CDR3 coding DNA: TGTGCCAGCAGCCCTGAACCAACAGGGACGGCATTCTACGAGCAGTACTTC. The whole variable domain, filled in from reference TRBV2 and TRBJ2-7, reads EPEVTQTPSHQVTQMGQEVILRCVPISNHLYFYWYRQILGQKVEFLVSFYNNEISEKSEIFDDQFSVERPDGSNFTLKIRSTKLEDSAMYFCASSPEPTGTAFYEQYFGPGTRLTVT.

This clone was counted once. The same CDR3 can be traced to other DNA sequences in this sample. The rearrangement joins TRBV25-1 to TRBJ2-2; either TRBD1 or TRBD2 may supply D (6 bases each). Germline CDR1 reads MGHDK; CDR2 reads SYGVNS. This CDR3 contains 14 residues. The V end lost 1 base, the J end lost 8 bases, and 11 bases lay between the germline ends. The CDR3 loop is CASSESGATGELFF. The CDR3, as DNA: TGTGCCAGCAGTGAATCGGGGGCCACTGGGGAGCTGTTTTTT.

Turning to this clone: The sample holds other DNA sequences that translate to the same CDR3. The chain uses TRBV7-9 and TRBJ1-6; D is uncertain. Trimming shortened V by 3 bases and J by 8 bases, and 8 bases separated the two germline ends. Germline V lookup: CDR1 SEHNR, CDR2 FQNEAQ (reference sequence). The CDR3 has 13 residues. In DNA form, the CDR3 reads TGTGCCAGCAGCTTCGGTGGGGATTCACCCCTCCACTTT. Protein sequence: CASSFGGDSPLHF.

The V and J genes are TRBV5-1 and TRBJ1-5, with a possible D match to TRBD1 (5 bases). Deletions cut 5 bases from V and 6 bases from J, with 18 bases between. This CDR3 comprises 15 residues. Germline V gene data show CDR1 as SGHRS and CDR2 as YFSETQ. CDR3 sequence: CASRQDPSSGQPQHF. The CDR3 DNA reads TGCGCCAGCAGACAGGACCCCTCCAGTGGTCAGCCCCAGCATTTT.

This chain uses TRBV5-1 with TRBJ2-3, with 7 nucleotides matching TRBD1. CDR1 is SGHRS, CDR2 YFSETQ, per germline. The CDR3 has 16 amino acids. V shed 0 bases and J 0 bases; nucleotides not matched to a gene: 4. CDR3 loop: CASSLGGTVSTDTQYF. Here the CDR3 DNA reads TGCGCCAGCAGCTTGGGGGGGACAGTCAGCACAGATACGCAGTATTTT. The full variable domain, with the rest looked up from reference TRBV5-1 and TRBJ2-3, is KAGVTQTPRYLIKTRGQQVTLSCSPISGHRSVSWYQQTPGQGLQFLFEYFSETQRNKGNFPGRFSGRQFSNSRSEMNVSTLELGDSALYLCASSLGGTVSTDTQYFGPGTRLTVL.

The chain couples TRBV28 to TRBJ2-3; TRBD2 agrees at 10 bases. The CDR3 spans 18 residues. Germline V gives CDR1 MDHEN, CDR2 SYDVKM. Trimming took 2 bases from V and 0 from J; bases not matched to a gene: 8. CDR3 sequence (DNA): TGTGCCAGCAGTTTAAGCGGTCTAGCGGGGGATAGCACAGATACGCAGTATTTT. It yields the protein CASSLSGLAGDSTDTQYF.

This clone was seen once. The chain links TRBV28 to TRBJ1-1; 7 positions agree with TRBD1. CDR1 and CDR2 (germline): MDHEN, SYDVKM. V was clipped by 4 bases and J by 6 bases; unmatched bases: 11. The CDR3 length is 15 residues. Here the CDR3 reads CASSYYRGGKAEAFF. Written as DNA, the CDR3 is TGTGCCAGCAGTTACTACAGGGGTGGGAAGGCTGAAGCTTTCTTT.

The chain carries TRBV27 and TRBJ2-2, with TRBD1 matching over 7 bases. CDR3 length equals 14 residues. Germline V CDR1 and CDR2: MNHEY, SMNVEV (reference sequence). Trimming cost V 6 bases and J 2 bases; bases outside gene matches: 3. The CDR3 spells CASSRDSNTGELFF. The DNA of the CDR3 is TGTGCCAGCAGCCGGGACAGCAACACCGGGGAGCTGTTTTTT.

This clone was seen just once. The V call is TRBV5-8, the J call TRBJ2-7, with 12 bases lining up with TRBD2. The CDR3 covers 13 residues. V lost 4 bases, J lost 7 bases, and 3 bases stayed unmatched. Germline loops: CDR1 SGHTS, CDR2 YDEGEE. CDR3 sequence (DNA): TGTGCCAGCAGCAGGACTAGCGGGATGGAGCAGTACTTC. Translated: CASSRTSGMEQYF.

This clone has a handful of counts. This chain uses TRBV27 with TRBJ1-5, with D possibly TRBD1 on 5 matching bases. CDR1 MNHEY and CDR2 SMNVEV come from the germline V gene (reference sequence). The CDR3 contains 15 residues. V was trimmed by 5 bases and J by 2 bases, leaving 13 bases between them. For the CDR3, the DNA is TGTGCCAGCAGTCCAAGGGACGGCCGCAATCAGCCCCAGCATTTT. Its protein is CASSPRDGRNQPQHF.

The chain carries TRBV5-1 and TRBJ2-1; D not certain. The germline CDR1 and CDR2 sequences are SGHRS and YFSETQ. CDR3 size: 15 residues. The ends were cut back, 3 bases at V and 0 bases at J, with 10 bases in the middle. The CDR3 DNA reads TGCGCCAGCAGCTACATAGCTGGCTCCTACAATGAGCAGTTCTTC. It translates to CASSYIAGSYNEQFF.

The J gene is TRBJ2-1, the V gene TRBV9; 10 positions agree with TRBD2. The CDR3 has 16 amino acids. Germline assignment: CDR1 SGDLS and CDR2 YYNGEE. The ends lost 0 bases at V and 4 bases at J; junction bases unmatched: 4. The CDR3 sequence is CASSVAQTSGYNEQFF. The CDR3 nucleotides read TGTGCCAGCAGCGTAGCTCAGACTAGCGGGTACAATGAGCAGTTCTTC.

The chain couples TRBV7-2 to TRBJ1-4; a weak D match, TRBD1 (6 bases). There are 13 residues in the CDR3. CDR1 and CDR2 from the germline V gene are SGHTA and FQGNSA. Between the trimmed V and J ends, which lost 5 bases and 8 bases, there was a span of 12 bases. DNA for the CDR3: TGTGCCAGCAGCCTCAGACAGGTGGAAAAACTGTTTTTT. Protein product: CASSLRQVEKLFF. The full variable domain, in which reference TRBV7-2 and TRBJ1-4 provide the parts outside the CDR3, is GAGVSQSPSNKVTEKGKDVELRCDPISGHTALYWYRQSLGQGLEFLIYFQGNSAPDKSGLPSDRFSAERTGGSVSTLTIQRTQQEDSAVYLCASSLRQVEKLFFGSGTQLSVL.

The V gene is TRBV19, the J gene TRBJ2-3; D is undetermined. Trimming took off 4 bases at V and 4 bases at J, with 6 bases between the two ends. The CDR3 length is 12 residues. The germline CDR1 and CDR2 sequences are LNHDA and SQIVND (reference sequence). CDR3 in amino acids: CASSRLSDTQYF. As DNA, the CDR3 is TGTGCCAGTAGTAGGTTGTCAGATACGCAGTATTTT.

The rearrangement joins TRBV5-1 to TRBJ2-5; 8 bases map to TRBD2. V gave up 0 bases and J gave up 5 bases; unmatched junction bases: 9. The CDR3 runs 16 residues. The germline V gene encodes CDR1 SGHRS and CDR2 YFSETQ. CDR3 sequence reads: CASSLAQAGGQETQYF. DNA for the CDR3: TGCGCCAGCAGCTTGGCGCAGGCGGGGGGCCAGGAGACCCAGTACTTC.

This clone was seen just once. This chain joins TRBV9 and TRBJ1-4; possible D gene TRBD1, 5 bases. The CDR3 spans 17 residues. V was clipped by 0 bases and J by 4 bases, with 16 bases between them. CDR1 and CDR2 (germline): SGDLS, YYNGEE. The CDR3 DNA sequence: TGTGCCAGCAGCGTAGGGAGGTCCGGGGGAGTTAATGAAAAACTGTTTTTT. It encodes CASSVGRSGGVNEKLFF.

Comment on this clone: Other nucleotide sequences from this sample produce the same CDR3. The V gene is TRBV30, the J gene TRBJ1-5; no clear D gene. The V gene's germline CDR1 is GTSNPN and CDR2 SVGIG (reference sequence). This CDR3 comprises 13 residues. V dropped 3 bases and J dropped 3 bases, with 9 bases sitting between them. CDR3 DNA: TGTGCCTGGAGCAAAGACTCCAATCAGCCCCAGCATTTT. The encoded protein is CAWSKDSNQPQHF.

This clone was seen once. This chain joins TRBV9 and TRBJ2-7; a weak D match, TRBD1 (5 bases). This CDR3 spans 14 amino acids. Germline values: CDR1 SGDLS, CDR2 YYNGEE. The germline V and J ends were trimmed by 4 bases and 0 bases, with 11 bases remaining between them. The CDR3 sequence: CASSTLDSSYEQYF. Here the CDR3 DNA reads TGTGCCAGCAGCACCCTAGACAGCTCCTACGAGCAGTACTTC.

Turning to this clone: The sample contains more than one DNA sequence encoding this CDR3. The chain joins TRBV19 to TRBJ1-5; the D is unclear. The V end lost 0 bases, the J end lost 0 bases, and 6 bases lay between the germline ends. Per the germline V gene, CDR1 is LNHDA and CDR2 is SQIVND (reference sequence). The CDR3 length is 15 residues. CDR3 sequence: CASSIEGYSNQPQHF. CDR3 bases: TGTGCCAGTAGTATAGAAGGGTATAGCAATCAGCCCCAGCATTTT.

The CDR3 DNA follows: TGCGCCAGCAGCTTGGTTGCCGCATACAATGAGCAGTTCTTC. Its protein product is CASSLVAAYNEQFF. The chain links TRBV5-1 to TRBJ2-1; D remains ambiguous. The CDR3 loop spans 14 amino acids. Trimming removed 0 bases from V and 4 bases from J, with 8 bases in between. Germline-derived CDR1 and CDR2 are SGHRS and YFSETQ.

This clone has just one count. This specimen includes other DNA sequences encoding the same CDR3. V gene TRBV28 combines with J gene TRBJ2-5, with D possibly matching TRBD1 (6 bases). CDR1 is MDHEN, CDR2 SYDVKM, per germline. The V gene lost 6 bases and the J gene lost 1 base, with 9 bases spanning the gap. CDR3 length: 13 amino acids. CDR3 in DNA: TGTGCCAGCAGCAGGACAGCCCAAGAGACCCAGTACTTC. Amino acid sequence: CASSRTAQETQYF.

The chain recombines TRBV27 with TRBJ1-5; 7 bases fit TRBD1. Germline lookup yields CDR1 MNHEY and CDR2 SMNVEV (reference sequence). The CDR3 runs 14 residues. The trim removed 5 bases at V and 6 bases at J, leaving 7 bases unmatched. Here the CDR3 reads CASSIAGGGQPQHF. The CDR3 DNA is TGTGCCAGCAGTATAGCAGGGGGAGGTCAGCCCCAGCATTTT.

The V call is TRBV11-2, the J call TRBJ1-5; D is perhaps TRBD1 (6 bases). V gave up 3 bases and J gave up 7 bases, with 13 bases separating them. Germline-derived CDR1 and CDR2 are SGHAT and FQNNGV. The CDR3 has 14 amino acids. Written as DNA, the CDR3 is TGTGCCAGCAGCTTGGGTAAGGGGGGACAGCCCCAGCATTTT. Translating it yields CASSLGKGGQPQHF.

The genes are TRBV25-1 and TRBJ1-1; D not resolved. The germline V gene has CDR1 MGHDK and CDR2 SYGVNS. The CDR3 is 17 residues long. With 2 bases removed from V and 10 bases from J, the gap between germline ends came to 26 bases. The CDR3 here is CASSENHTPPIKDAAFF. As DNA, the CDR3 is TGTGCCAGCAGTGAAAACCATACCCCACCCATCAAGGATGCAGCTTTCTTT.

Worth noting for this clone: A junction end diverges from the germline sequence, so it may reflect a read error. This rearrangement joins TRBV29-1 to TRBJ2-7, with D possibly TRBD2 on 6 matching bases. Per germline, CDR1 SQVTM and CDR2 ANQGSEA. The CDR3 loop spans 11 amino acids. As DNA, the CDR3 is TGCAGCGTAATAGATGGAGGGATTCTGGACTTC. The encoded protein is CSVIDGGILDF.

Turning to this clone: This sample includes further DNA sequences coding for the same CDR3. J is TRBJ2-7 and V is TRBV28; a weak D match, TRBD1 (5 bases). Trimming stripped 6 bases from V and 0 bases from J, with 12 bases between. The CDR3 totals 14 residues. The germline V gene encodes CDR1 MDHEN and CDR2 SYDVKM. The CDR3 DNA reads as TGTGCCAGCAGCAGTGGACAAGCCTCCTACGAGCAGTACTTC. Amino acids: CASSSGQASYEQYF.